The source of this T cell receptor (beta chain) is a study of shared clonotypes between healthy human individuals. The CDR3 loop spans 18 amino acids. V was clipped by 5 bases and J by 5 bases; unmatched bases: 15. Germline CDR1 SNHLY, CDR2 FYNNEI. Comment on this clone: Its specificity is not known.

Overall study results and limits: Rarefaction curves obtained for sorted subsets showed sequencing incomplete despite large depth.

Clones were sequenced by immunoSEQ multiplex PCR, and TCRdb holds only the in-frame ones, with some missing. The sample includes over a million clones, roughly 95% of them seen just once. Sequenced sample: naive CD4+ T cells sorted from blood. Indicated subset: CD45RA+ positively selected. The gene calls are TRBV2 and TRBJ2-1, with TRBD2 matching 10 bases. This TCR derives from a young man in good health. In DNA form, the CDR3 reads TGTGCCAGCAGTTTACTGGGGGGGGGACTAGCGTCGAACAATGAGCAGTTCTTC. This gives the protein CASSLLGGGLASNNEQFF.